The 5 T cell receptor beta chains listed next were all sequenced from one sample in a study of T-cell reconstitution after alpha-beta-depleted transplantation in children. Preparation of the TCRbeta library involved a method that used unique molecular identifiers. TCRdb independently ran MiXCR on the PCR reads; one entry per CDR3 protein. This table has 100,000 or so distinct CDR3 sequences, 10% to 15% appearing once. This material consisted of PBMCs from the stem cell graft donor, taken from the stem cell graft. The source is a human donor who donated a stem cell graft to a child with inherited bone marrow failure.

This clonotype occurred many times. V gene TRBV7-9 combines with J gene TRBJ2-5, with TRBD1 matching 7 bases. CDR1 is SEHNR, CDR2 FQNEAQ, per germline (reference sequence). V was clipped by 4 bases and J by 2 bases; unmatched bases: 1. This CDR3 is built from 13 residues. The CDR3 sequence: CASSSGQQETQYF. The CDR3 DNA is TGTGCCAGCAGCTCGGGACAGCAAGAGACCCAGTACTTC.

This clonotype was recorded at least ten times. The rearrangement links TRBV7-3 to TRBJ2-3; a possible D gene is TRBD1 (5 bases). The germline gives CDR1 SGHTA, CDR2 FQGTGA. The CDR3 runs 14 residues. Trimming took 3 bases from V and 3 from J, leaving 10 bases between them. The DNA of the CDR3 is TGTGCCAGCAGCTTGTTCGCAGGGACAGATACGCAGTATTTT. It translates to CASSLFAGTDTQYF.

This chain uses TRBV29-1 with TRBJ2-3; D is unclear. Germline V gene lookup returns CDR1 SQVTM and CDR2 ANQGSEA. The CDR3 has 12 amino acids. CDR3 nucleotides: TGCCGAACCGGATCCGGCACAGATACGCAGTATTTT. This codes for CRTGSGTDTQYF.

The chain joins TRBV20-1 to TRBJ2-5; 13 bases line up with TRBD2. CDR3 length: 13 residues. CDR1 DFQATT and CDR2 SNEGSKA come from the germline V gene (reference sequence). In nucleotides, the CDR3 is TGCAGCGGACTAGCGGGGGCCCAAGAGACCCAGTACTTC. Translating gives CSGLAGAQETQYF.

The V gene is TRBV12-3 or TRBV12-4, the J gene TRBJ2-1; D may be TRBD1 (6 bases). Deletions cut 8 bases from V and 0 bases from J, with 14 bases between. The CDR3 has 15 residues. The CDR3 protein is CASLQGQGSYNEQFF. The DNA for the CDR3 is TGTGCCAGCCTCCAGGGGCAGGGCTCCTACAATGAGCAGTTCTTC.